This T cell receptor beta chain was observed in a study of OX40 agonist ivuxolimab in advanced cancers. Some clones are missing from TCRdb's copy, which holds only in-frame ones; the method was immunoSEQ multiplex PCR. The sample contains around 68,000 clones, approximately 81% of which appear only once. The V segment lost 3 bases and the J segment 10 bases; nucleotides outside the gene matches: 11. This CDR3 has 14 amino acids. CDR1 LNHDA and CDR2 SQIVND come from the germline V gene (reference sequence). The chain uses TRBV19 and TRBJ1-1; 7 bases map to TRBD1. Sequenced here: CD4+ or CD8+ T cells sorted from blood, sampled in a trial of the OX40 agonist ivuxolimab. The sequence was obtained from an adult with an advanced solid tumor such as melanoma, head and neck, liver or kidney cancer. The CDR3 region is CASSIPLRGRGAFF. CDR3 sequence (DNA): TGTGCCAGTAGTATCCCGTTGAGGGGGCGAGGAGCTTTCTTT.